These 29 T cell receptor beta chains came from one sample sequenced in a study of T cell changes during pregnancy in multiple sclerosis. Assay: immunoSEQ multiplex PCR; the TCRdb copy retains only in-frame clones and omits some. This sample yields some 83,000 clones, of which around 93% are seen a single time; 3% to 4.5% belongs to the top ten. Sequenced material: PBMCs, taken in the first trimester of pregnancy. The receptors here all came from a female donor in good health, serving as a control in a pregnancy study. Some clones in this sample may be carry-over from other donors' samples.

The chain carries TRBV19 and TRBJ1-1; weak D call: TRBD1 (6 bases). CDR3 length: 15 residues. The V gene's germline CDR1 is LNHDA and CDR2 SQIVND (reference sequence). V lost 3 bases and J 3 bases, leaving 14 bases between the germline ends. The CDR3 is CASSIPGQGYTEAFF. CDR3 sequence (DNA): TGTGCCAGTAGTATTCCAGGCCAGGGGTACACTGAAGCTTTCTTT.

V usage is TRBV5-4 and J usage is TRBJ2-5; 9 nucleotides line up with TRBD2. Germline V lookup: CDR1 SGHNT, CDR2 YYREEE (reference sequence). J was trimmed by 1 base and V by 3 bases; bases with no gene match: 7. There are 16 residues in the CDR3. The CDR3 spells CASSSQRGAPQETQYF. CDR3 in DNA: TGTGCCAGCAGCTCACAGCGGGGGGCCCCCCAAGAGACCCAGTACTTC.

This sequence joins TRBV29-1 and TRBJ2-7; 7 nucleotides line up with TRBD2. Trimming at V came to 5 bases and at J to 7 bases, leaving 8 bases not matched to a gene. Germline CDR1 SQVTM, CDR2 ANQGSEA. This CDR3 is 12 amino acids long. The CDR3 loop reads CSVWGGGGEQYF. CDR3 DNA sequence: TGCAGCGTTTGGGGCGGGGGAGGGGAGCAGTACTTC.

V is TRBV7-3 and J is TRBJ2-1; D remains ambiguous. CDR3 size: 12 residues. CDR1 is SGHTA, CDR2 FQGTGA, per germline. V was trimmed by 2 bases and J by 8 bases, leaving 7 bases between them. The CDR3 loop is CASSLEAYEQFF. In nucleotides, the CDR3 is TGTGCCAGCAGCTTAGAAGCTTATGAGCAGTTCTTC.

The CDR3: CASKRQGWETQYF. In DNA form, the CDR3 reads TGTGCCAGCAAGCGACAGGGCTGGGAGACCCAGTACTTC. This sequence joins TRBV25-1 and TRBJ2-5, with TRBD1 identical over 7 bases. CDR1 and CDR2 (germline): MGHDK, SYGVNS. J lost 5 bases, V lost 7 bases, and 7 bases had no gene match. The CDR3 has 13 residues.

The chain links TRBV28 to TRBJ1-5, with TRBD1 matching 8 bases. The germline V gene has CDR1 MDHEN and CDR2 SYDVKM. The CDR3 covers 14 residues. J lost 5 bases, V lost 2 bases, and 2 bases had no gene match. The CDR3 sequence: CASSLAQGDQPQHF. In DNA, the CDR3 is TGTGCCAGCAGTTTAGCACAGGGGGATCAGCCCCAGCATTTT.

V gene TRBV6-5 combines with J gene TRBJ1-2; D is perhaps TRBD1 (5 bases). Germline lookup yields CDR1 MNHEY and CDR2 SVGAGI. Trimming took off 5 bases at V and 0 bases at J, with 10 bases between the two ends. This CDR3 has 14 amino acids. The CDR3 is CASSQTASNYGYTF. CDR3 coding DNA: TGTGCCAGCAGTCAGACAGCTTCTAACTATGGCTACACCTTC.

The rearrangement links TRBV5-1 to TRBJ2-5; TRBD2 aligns across 13 bases. Germline CDR1 and CDR2: SGHRS and YFSETQ. V shed 2 bases and J 4 bases; nucleotides not matched to a gene: 2. The CDR3 is 15 amino acids. CDR3 region: CASSFGLAGAETQYF. The CDR3, as DNA: TGCGCCAGCAGCTTTGGACTAGCGGGAGCAGAGACCCAGTACTTC.

The chain uses TRBV5-8 and TRBJ2-3; D is possibly TRBD1 (5 bases). The ends were cut back, 2 bases at V and 1 base at J, with 8 bases in the middle. Germline V gene data show CDR1 as SGHTS and CDR2 as YDEGEE. The length of the CDR3 is 14 residues. CDR3 nucleotide sequence: TGTGCCAGCAGCTTCCCGACAGGCACAGATACGCAGTATTTT. Residues: CASSFPTGTDTQYF.

This chain connects TRBV28 to TRBJ2-2; D may be TRBD1 (7 bases). Germline CDR1 MDHEN, CDR2 SYDVKM. V was shortened by 7 bases and J by 0 bases, with 12 bases between the two germline ends. The length of the CDR3 is 15 residues. The CDR3 nucleotides are TGTGCCAGCAAATTCAGGGGGGCGAACACCGGGGAGCTGTTTTTT. It translates to CASKFRGANTGELFF.

The chain employs TRBV6-1 and TRBJ1-5; D gene ambiguous. Trimming removed 2 bases at V and 0 bases at J, with 14 bases between. This CDR3 is built from 17 residues. Germline-derived CDR1 and CDR2 are MNHNS and SASEGT. CDR3 residues: CASSEPMTEYSNQPQHF. The CDR3, as DNA: TGTGCCAGCAGTGAACCAATGACGGAGTATAGCAATCAGCCCCAGCATTTT.

V usage is TRBV5-1 and J usage is TRBJ1-4; D call uncertain. CDR3 length equals 15 residues. CDR1 SGHRS and CDR2 YFSETQ come from the germline V gene. Trimming cost V 3 bases and J 0 bases, with 9 bases left between them. CDR3 protein: CASSSGRATNEKLFF. The CDR3 DNA is TGCGCCAGCAGCTCGGGAAGGGCAACTAATGAAAAACTGTTTTTT.

The rearrangement links TRBV19 to TRBJ1-4; D call uncertain. CDR1 and CDR2 (germline): LNHDA, SQIVND (reference sequence). This CDR3 is built from 14 residues. Trimming removed 2 bases at V and 4 bases at J, with 8 bases between. CDR3 sequence reads: CASSIIPSNEKLFF. CDR3 coding DNA: TGTGCCAGTAGTATAATACCCAGTAATGAAAAACTGTTTTTT.

CDR3 loop: CASSVDGQVYSPLHF. CDR3 in DNA: TGTGCCAGCAGCGTGGATGGGCAGGTTTATTCACCCCTCCACTTT. V gene TRBV9 combines with J gene TRBJ1-6, with D unresolved. Germline assignment: CDR1 SGDLS and CDR2 YYNGEE. This CDR3 spans 15 amino acids. With 2 bases removed from V and 8 bases from J, the gap between germline ends came to 14 bases.

The chain joins TRBV4-1 to TRBJ1-4, with a weak D call TRBD1 (5 bases). This CDR3 is 15 amino acids long. V was pared by 6 bases and J by 0 bases, with 11 bases between. Germline values: CDR1 MGHRA, CDR2 YSYEKL. The CDR3 DNA reads as TGCGCCAGCAGGAACAGGCGCGCAACTAATGAAAAACTGTTTTTT. Translation gives CASRNRRATNEKLFF.

The chain joins TRBV7-8 to TRBJ1-5; TRBD1 aligns across 8 bases. Germline CDR1 and CDR2: SGHVS and FQNEAQ. The CDR3 loop spans 22 amino acids. Trimming took 1 base from V and 0 from J; bases not matched to a gene: 20. CDR3 DNA: TGTGCCAGCAGCTTAGTTTACCCATTCCCCAGGACAGGGAGAAATAGCAATCAGCCCCAGCATTTT. Amino acids: CASSLVYPFPRTGRNSNQPQHF.

CDR3 nucleotide sequence: TGTGCCAGCAGCCAAGATAGCCCCCTGGATACGCAGTATTTT. It translates to CASSQDSPLDTQYF. The rearrangement links TRBV4-2 to TRBJ2-3; D unclear. The CDR3 is 14 residues long. The germline gives CDR1 LGHNA, CDR2 YNFKEQ. The germline V and J ends were trimmed by 0 bases and 6 bases, with 10 bases remaining between them.

The V and J genes are TRBV6-1 and TRBJ2-5; a weak D match, TRBD1 (6 bases). The J call may be mistaken, given a closer DNA end match to TRBJ2-7. The CDR3 covers 14 residues. The V gene's germline CDR1 is MNHNS and CDR2 SASEGT. The CDR3 reads CASSEAPGVYEQYF. The CDR3, as DNA: TGTGCCAGCAGTGAAGCCCCAGGGGTCTACGAGCAGTACTTC.

This rearrangement joins TRBV25-1 to TRBJ1-4, with 7 bases aligning to TRBD1. CDR3 length: 13 residues. Germline-derived CDR1 and CDR2 are MGHDK and SYGVNS. The junction had 3 bases not matched to a gene; V was cut back by 6 bases and J by 5 bases. The CDR3 spells CASRRQGNEKLFF. In DNA form, the CDR3 reads TGTGCCAGCAGACGACAGGGAAATGAAAAACTGTTTTTT.

This chain joins TRBV5-5 and TRBJ1-4; TRBD1 matches at 7 bases. The CDR3 length is 15 residues. With V trimmed by 0 bases and J by 7 bases, 6 bases remained unmatched. The V gene's germline CDR1 is SGHKS and CDR2 YYEKEE (reference sequence). CDR3 loop: CASSLAPPGGEKLFF. CDR3 in DNA: TGTGCCAGCAGCTTGGCTCCTCCAGGGGGTGAAAAACTGTTTTTT. The full variable domain, in which reference TRBV5-5 and TRBJ1-4 provide the parts outside the CDR3, is DAGVTQSPTHLIKTRGQQVTLRCSPISGHKSVSWYQQVLGQGPQFIFQYYEKEERGRGNFPDRFSARQFPNYSSELNVNALLLGDSALYLCASSLAPPGGEKLFFGSGTQLSVL.

The gene calls are TRBV4-1 and TRBJ1-1; D perhaps matches TRBD1 (5 bases). The germline V gene encodes CDR1 MGHRA and CDR2 YSYEKL. The CDR3 has 15 residues. Trimming removed 1 base at V and 0 bases at J, with 9 bases between. For the CDR3, the DNA is TGCGCCAGCAGCCAAGGGGGCAACCTGAACACTGAAGCTTTCTTT. The encoded protein is CASSQGGNLNTEAFF.

V usage is TRBV29-1 and J usage is TRBJ2-1, with TRBD1 matching 9 bases. Germline V gene sequence: CDR1 SQVTM, CDR2 ANQGSEA. The CDR3 sequence is 14 residues long. Trimming at V came to 6 bases and at J to 6 bases, leaving 9 bases not matched to a gene. The CDR3 nucleotides are TGCAGCGTAGCCGGGACAGGGCTAAGCAATGAGCAGTTCTTC. Translated, it gives CSVAGTGLSNEQFF.

The gene calls are TRBV11-2 and TRBJ2-7; D gene ambiguous. The CDR3 loop spans 14 amino acids. The V gene lost 1 base and the J gene lost 12 bases, with 19 bases spanning the gap. Germline CDR1 reads SGHAT; CDR2 reads FQNNGV. Written as DNA, the CDR3 is TGTGCCAGCAGCTTAGGTATAAGGCCGAACCCAGGGTACTTC. It translates to CASSLGIRPNPGYF.

The chain combines TRBV28 with TRBJ2-2; D not resolved. Germline V CDR1 and CDR2: MDHEN, SYDVKM. Trimming pared 5 bases from V and 2 bases from J, leaving 15 bases between. The CDR3 contains 16 residues. The CDR3 sequence is CASSIINLANTGELFF. Here the CDR3 DNA reads TGTGCCAGCAGTATTATTAACTTAGCAAACACCGGGGAGCTGTTTTTT.

V and J are TRBV7-9 and TRBJ2-5, with TRBD1 matching over 8 bases. V lost 5 bases to trimming and J lost 5 bases; unmatched junction nucleotides: 7. Germline-derived CDR1 and CDR2 are SEHNR and FQNEAQ (reference sequence). This CDR3 has 14 residues. CDR3 DNA sequence: TGTGCCAGCAGCACTGACAGGGGAGGCGAGACCCAGTACTTC. This codes for CASSTDRGGETQYF.

This chain links TRBV5-5 with TRBJ1-6, with TRBD1 identical over 7 bases. The V and J ends lost 0 bases and 10 bases, in that order; junction bases with no gene match: 7. The CDR3 loop spans 15 amino acids. The germline V gene encodes CDR1 SGHKS and CDR2 YYEKEE (reference sequence). CDR3 nucleotide sequence: TGTGCCAGCAGCTTGGAGAGACAGGGTCGATCACCCCTCCACTTT. Its protein product is CASSLERQGRSPLHF.

The genes are TRBV1 and TRBJ1-2; the table's D call TRBD1 went unverified against the DNA. TRBV1 is a pseudogene. The CDR3 length is 18 residues. The CDR3 loop is CTSSQDRAGQGVQGGYTF. CDR3 DNA: TGCACCAGCAGCCAAGATCGGGCGGGACAGGGAGTACAGGGTGGCTACACCTTC.

J is TRBJ1-1 and V is TRBV7-8; perhaps TRBD1 as D (6 bases). V lost 3 bases and J 5 bases, leaving 16 bases between the germline ends. CDR3 size: 15 residues. The V gene's germline CDR1 is SGHVS and CDR2 FQNEAQ. The CDR3 DNA reads TGTGCCAGCAGCTTTACAGGGAATAGGGGGACTGAAGCTTTCTTT. Translating gives CASSFTGNRGTEAFF.

The chain couples TRBV6-1 to TRBJ1-2; no clear D gene. From germline, CDR1 is MNHNS and CDR2 SASEGT. Trimming removed 8 bases at V and 8 bases at J, with 15 bases between. CDR3 length: 12 amino acids. The CDR3 bases are TGTGCCAGCCCGGACTTGGCTAGCGGCTACACCTTC. It translates to CASPDLASGYTF.